This T cell receptor beta chain comes out of a study of tumor-infiltrating lymphocytes in primary liver carcinoma. On the study more broadly: Surgeons treated the primary liver carcinoma of the patients by surgical resection. All patients, whether men or women, fell within 30 to 69 years of age. Productive TCRbeta read yields ran from roughly 3.8 to 7.5 million per sample and were similar between tissues.

Germline DNA was extracted too, while blood RNA derived from unsorted whole blood. This clonotype was recorded a few times. Its target is not known. From 500 ng of total RNA, TCR beta-specific cDNA was reverse-transcribed using a constant-region primer. Construction of TCR beta libraries relied on three successive nested multiplex PCR rounds employing slightly modified ARM-PCR. Each CDR3 protein is one row after TCRdb ran MiXCR on the multiplex PCR reads. The repertoire has hundreds of thousands of distinct CDR3 sequences, nearly 60% of them found once; the top ten carry about a sixth. Findings and caveats of the study: The study found tumor-adjacent and tumor-blood pairs overlapped less than tumor region pairs.

The receptor comes from a young woman with primary liver carcinoma and hepatitis B virus infection. The sequenced sample consisted of peripheral blood.

The CDR3, as DNA: TGTGCCAGCAGCAATCGACAGGCGTACCAGCCCCAGCATTTT. Translation: CASSNRQAYQPQHF. J is TRBJ1-5 and V is TRBV5-6, with D possibly TRBD1 on 6 matching bases. The CDR3 runs 14 residues. The germline gives CDR1 SGHDT, CDR2 YYEEEE. Trimming pared 4 bases from V and 7 bases from J, leaving 15 bases between.